Included here is one T cell receptor beta chain sequence, with context. Antigen unknown. Primers for the PCR totalled 60 Vbeta and 13 Jbeta. Assay used: immunoSEQ multiplex PCR; TCRdb lists only in-frame clones, some missing. The sample includes roughly 220,000 clones, approximately 79% seen only once; the top ten take about 1.7%. This record belongs to a study of cytomegalovirus exposure and HLA in healthy donors. Whole-study results and caveats: 16,951 TCR beta sequences were associated with HLA alleles at 0.05 false discovery rate in a later analysis.

V was cut by 10 bases and J by 2 bases, with 15 bases left in between. The CDR3 has 13 amino acids. Looked up from germline, CDR1 is MNHEY and CDR2 is SMNVEV (reference sequence). The genes are TRBV27 and TRBJ2-7; TRBD2 might be the D (5 bases). Sample: PBMCs. The clonotype comes from a man aged 45-60 years in good health and CMV-seronegative. CDR3 DNA sequence: TGTGCCACCAAAAACCCCGGGACCTACGAGCAGTACTTC. It codes for CATKNPGTYEQYF.